These 28 T cell receptor beta chains were all obtained from the same sample, sequenced in a study of T cell responses to AZD1222 COVID-19 vaccine. The data were produced by immunoSEQ multiplex PCR, yet TCRdb's version contains in-frame clones alone and is incomplete. The sample includes 150,000 to 200,000 clones, 88% seen only once; the top ten take roughly 11%. The source was peripheral blood, collected 28 days after the second AZD1222 dose. These receptors were taken from an adult who received the AZD1222 COVID-19 vaccine.

The chain recombines TRBV27 with TRBJ1-2; 7 bases are a match to TRBD1. The CDR3 has 12 amino acids. Germline trimming cut 9 bases from V and 2 bases from J; bases unmatched to any gene: 3. Germline-derived CDR1 and CDR2 are MNHEY and SMNVEV (reference sequence). The chain's CDR3 is CASKGQNYGYTF. CDR3 DNA: TGTGCCAGTAAGGGACAGAACTATGGCTACACCTTC.

The gene calls are TRBV12-5 and TRBJ1-1; D may be TRBD1 (5 bases). Germline CDR1 reads LGHNT; CDR2 reads FRNRAP. This CDR3 has 15 residues. Between the trimmed V and J ends, which lost 1 base and 1 base, there was a span of 10 bases. The CDR3: CASGLDGTSNTEAFF. The CDR3, as DNA: TGTGCTAGTGGTTTGGATGGGACCTCGAACACTGAAGCTTTCTTT.

The chain employs TRBV12-3 or TRBV12-4 and TRBJ2-7; D uncertain. Trimming stripped 5 bases from V and 5 bases from J, with 10 bases between. The CDR3 runs to 12 residues. CDR3 sequence: CASSETSDEQYF. CDR3 nucleotides: TGTGCCAGCAGTGAAACGTCGGACGAGCAGTACTTC.

V is TRBV5-4 and J is TRBJ1-1, with 10 positions matching TRBD1. The CDR3 runs 16 residues. From germline, CDR1 is SGHNT and CDR2 YYREEE (reference sequence). V gave up 7 bases and J gave up 4 bases; unmatched junction bases: 13. This chain's CDR3 is CASELGTGVVGTEAFF. The CDR3 DNA follows: TGTGCCAGCGAATTGGGGACAGGGGTTGTAGGCACTGAAGCTTTCTTT.

The V call is TRBV15, the J call TRBJ1-5, with a tentative D call TRBD1 (5 bases). Germline values: CDR1 LNHNV, CDR2 YYDKDF (reference sequence). V gave up 3 bases and J gave up 0 bases, with 9 bases separating them. The CDR3 consists of 15 residues. The CDR3 sequence: CATSRGRDSNQPQHF. In nucleotides, the CDR3 is TGTGCCACCAGCAGGGGGCGGGATAGCAATCAGCCCCAGCATTTT.

The genes are TRBV4-3 and TRBJ2-7; D might be TRBD2 (6 bases). The CDR3 sequence is 15 residues long. The germline V and J ends were trimmed by 6 bases and 4 bases, with 19 bases remaining between them. Looked up from germline, CDR1 is LGHNA and CDR2 is YSLEER. The CDR3 is CASRRTNAFPYEQYF. In DNA, the CDR3 is TGCGCCAGCAGGCGGACTAACGCGTTCCCTTACGAGCAGTACTTC.

This chain links TRBV7-2 with TRBJ1-6; TRBD1 agrees at 9 bases. This CDR3 is built from 15 residues. The germline V gene encodes CDR1 SGHTA and CDR2 FQGNSA. Trimming cost V 5 bases and J 5 bases; bases outside gene matches: 4. DNA of the CDR3: TGTGCCAGCAGCCCCAGACAGGGGGATAATTCACCCCTCCACTTT. This translates into CASSPRQGDNSPLHF.

This clone has just a few counts. The chain links TRBV11-1 to TRBJ2-1; D possibly corresponds to TRBD1 (5 bases). Per germline, CDR1 SGHAT and CDR2 FQDESV (reference sequence). V was pared by 1 base and J by 0 bases, with 10 bases between. This CDR3 has 16 residues. The CDR3 sequence: CASSLGQSTSYNEQFF. CDR3 in DNA: TGTGCCAGCAGCTTAGGACAGTCGACCTCCTACAATGAGCAGTTCTTC.

The chain carries TRBV27 and TRBJ2-5, with 7 bases identical to TRBD2. Germline V gene lookup returns CDR1 MNHEY and CDR2 SMNVEV (reference sequence). With 6 bases clipped from V and 5 bases from J, the junction kept 6 bases outside the gene matches. The CDR3 extends over 13 amino acids. In nucleotides, the CDR3 is TGTGCCAGCAGGACAGTGGGGGGGGAGACCCAGTACTTC. Protein: CASRTVGGETQYF.

This chain links TRBV5-4 with TRBJ2-1; weak D call: TRBD1 (6 bases). CDR3 length: 15 residues. Trimming shortened V by 0 bases and J by 6 bases, and 13 bases separated the two germline ends. The germline V gene has CDR1 SGHNT and CDR2 YYREEE (reference sequence). The CDR3 here is CASSLVLQGSNEQFF. In nucleotides, the CDR3 is TGTGCCAGCAGCTTGGTTTTACAGGGAAGCAATGAGCAGTTCTTC.

The V gene is TRBV7-9, the J gene TRBJ2-5, with D uncertain. In germline, CDR1 is SEHNR, CDR2 FQNEAQ (reference sequence). The CDR3 totals 14 residues. With 5 bases removed from V and 5 bases from J, the gap between germline ends came to 15 bases. CDR3 region: CASSPGSGRETQYF. The CDR3 DNA follows: TGTGCCAGCAGCCCTGGTAGTGGGCGGGAGACCCAGTACTTC.

The V gene is TRBV7-2, the J gene TRBJ2-2; a weak D match, TRBD2 (5 bases). The V gene's germline CDR1 is SGHTA and CDR2 FQGNSA. The CDR3 consists of 16 residues. Trimming removed 1 base from V and 4 bases from J, with 13 bases in between. DNA of the CDR3: TGTGCCAGCAGCTTAGAAGGCGGACGGGGCACCGGGGAGCTGTTTTTT. Its protein product is CASSLEGGRGTGELFF.

This clone has just a few counts. The gene calls are TRBV4-1 and TRBJ2-1; 8 nucleotides line up with TRBD2. The CDR3 has 16 residues. V lost 4 bases and J lost 1; bases outside the gene matches: 6. The germline CDR1 and CDR2 sequences are MGHRA and YSYEKL. This CDR3 reads CASSLSGVNSYNEQFF. The DNA for the CDR3 is TGCGCCAGCAGCCTTAGCGGGGTGAATTCCTACAATGAGCAGTTCTTC.

This chain uses TRBV4-1 with TRBJ1-4; possibly TRBD1 for D (5 bases). V shed 1 base and J shed 6 bases, with 12 bases lying between them. Germline values: CDR1 MGHRA, CDR2 YSYEKL. This CDR3 is 15 amino acids long. This chain's CDR3 is CASSQVYGGDEKLFF. DNA of the CDR3: TGCGCCAGCAGCCAAGTCTATGGGGGGGATGAAAAACTGTTTTTT.

The gene calls are TRBV3-1 (or the pseudogene TRBV3-2) and TRBJ1-1; D gene unclear. The CDR3 is made up of 14 amino acids. The V end was cut by 3 bases, the J end by 1 base, with 9 bases between. Germline V lookup: CDR1 LGHDT, CDR2 YNNKEL (reference sequence). CDR3 loop: CASSHWAGNTEAFF. The CDR3 bases are TGTGCCAGCAGCCATTGGGCGGGGAACACTGAAGCTTTCTTT.

This clone was picked up one time. This sequence joins TRBV5-5 and TRBJ1-5; 8 bases fit TRBD1. The V and J ends lost 5 bases and 2 bases, in that order; junction bases with no gene match: 3. CDR3 length: 14 amino acids. CDR1 and CDR2 (germline): SGHKS, YYEKEE (reference sequence). DNA for the CDR3: TGTGCCAGCAGGGTGGGACAGGGCAATCAGCCCCAGCATTTT. Protein sequence: CASRVGQGNQPQHF.

The rearrangement links TRBV19 to TRBJ2-1; the match to TRBD2 covers 8 bases. The germline gives CDR1 LNHDA, CDR2 SQIVND (reference sequence). Trimming cost V 2 bases and J 7 bases; bases outside gene matches: 10. The CDR3 runs 16 residues. The CDR3 DNA reads TGTGCCAGTAGTATATCTGGTCCGGGGGGGCGAAATGAGCAGTTCTTC. Protein product: CASSISGPGGRNEQFF.

V gene TRBV6-5 combines with J gene TRBJ1-4, with D unresolved. The germline V and J ends were trimmed by 5 bases and 5 bases, with 12 bases remaining between them. This CDR3 comprises 14 residues. The germline V gene encodes CDR1 MNHEY and CDR2 SVGAGI. CDR3 in amino acids: CASSTRSVNEKLFF. Here the CDR3 DNA reads TGTGCCAGCAGTACGAGGTCTGTGAATGAAAAACTGTTTTTT.

V is TRBV3-1 (or the pseudogene TRBV3-2) and J is TRBJ1-2, with TRBD1 identical over 7 bases. The CDR3 runs to 13 residues. Germline loops: CDR1 LGHDT, CDR2 YNNKEL (reference sequence). Trimming removed 2 bases from V and 8 bases from J; junction bases left unmatched: 5. In DNA, the CDR3 is TGTGCCAGCAGCCAAACAGGGGCGGGGGGCTACACCTTC. Translation: CASSQTGAGGYTF.

This chain links TRBV4-2 with TRBJ1-2, with 7 nucleotides matching TRBD1. V was clipped by 0 bases and J by 8 bases; unmatched bases: 9. Germline CDR1 LGHNA, CDR2 YNFKEQ. The CDR3 runs to 15 residues. CDR3 in DNA: TGTGCCAGCAGCCAAGAGGGGACAGAGAAAGAAGGCTACACCTTC. Residues: CASSQEGTEKEGYTF.

This clone was counted between two and nine times. The rearrangement uses TRBV27 and TRBJ2-7; D assignment may be TRBD1 or TRBD2 (6 bases each). The CDR3 is 12 amino acids. Germline CDR1 MNHEY, CDR2 SMNVEV (reference sequence). Trimming stripped 8 bases from V and 3 bases from J, with 11 bases between. The CDR3 DNA reads as TGTGCCAGCCATAGGGGGGACTACGAGCAGTACTTC. It encodes CASHRGDYEQYF.

Only one count was recorded for this clone. This chain uses TRBV13 with TRBJ2-3, with 7 bases identical to TRBD1. The CDR3 has 14 residues. The J segment lost 3 bases and the V segment lost 3 bases, leaving 3 bases of the junction unmatched. Looked up from germline, CDR1 is PRHDT and CDR2 is FYEKMQ (reference sequence). CDR3 DNA: TGTGCCAGCAGCTTCGACAGGGTTACAGATACGCAGTATTTT. It specifies CASSFDRVTDTQYF.

The chain couples TRBV7-8 to TRBJ1-1; no definite D call. The CDR3 length is 13 residues. Trimming took off 8 bases at V and 0 bases at J, with 10 bases between the two ends. Germline V gene data show CDR1 as SGHVS and CDR2 as FQNEAQ. The CDR3 loop is CASGRPVNTEAFF. DNA of the CDR3: TGTGCCAGCGGCCGCCCAGTGAACACTGAAGCTTTCTTT.

This sequence joins TRBV29-1 and TRBJ2-7, with 12 bases aligning to TRBD1. V shed 6 bases, J shed 7 bases, and the junction held 7 bases outside the gene matches. This CDR3 has 13 residues. CDR1 and CDR2 from the germline V gene are SQVTM and ANQGSEA. The CDR3 region is CSVPGQGAREQYF. In DNA form, the CDR3 reads TGCAGCGTGCCGGGACAGGGGGCGCGGGAGCAGTACTTC.

V usage is TRBV6-5 and J usage is TRBJ2-1; D perhaps matches TRBD2 (6 bases). V was clipped by 4 bases and J by 0 bases, with 13 bases between them. Germline V gene sequence: CDR1 MNHEY, CDR2 SVGAGI. This CDR3 is built from 16 residues. The chain's CDR3 is CASSLGLPSSYNEQFF. The CDR3 nucleotides read TGTGCCAGCAGTTTGGGACTTCCGAGCTCCTACAATGAGCAGTTCTTC.

The rearrangement links TRBV5-6 to TRBJ2-3; 7 bases are shared with TRBD1. The CDR3 has 13 residues. The V and J ends lost 4 bases and 6 bases, in that order; junction bases with no gene match: 5. CDR1 and CDR2 from the germline V gene are SGHDT and YYEEEE. CDR3 in DNA: TGTGCCAGCAGCATTACAGGGGCGGATACGCAGTATTTT. This codes for CASSITGADTQYF.

The chain is built from TRBV5-1 and TRBJ2-7; tentative D call: TRBD1 (5 bases). V lost 0 bases, J lost 4 bases, and 17 bases lay in between. Germline V gene sequence: CDR1 SGHRS, CDR2 YFSETQ. This CDR3 has 16 amino acids. The CDR3 DNA sequence: TGCGCCAGCAGCTTGGGGTCAGGGATTGGGTTGTACGAGCAGTACTTC. Protein product: CASSLGSGIGLYEQYF.

This clone was found a few times. The rearrangement joins TRBV7-3 to TRBJ2-3; D not resolved. Per the germline V gene, CDR1 is SGHTA and CDR2 is FQGTGA. Trimming took 2 bases from V and 6 from J, leaving 9 bases between them. This CDR3 region has 13 residues. CDR3 sequence reads: CASSLEALDTQYF. For the CDR3, the DNA is TGTGCCAGCAGCTTAGAGGCTTTGGATACGCAGTATTTT. Looking up the rest from reference TRBV7-3 and TRBJ2-3 gives the full variable domain: GAGVSQTPSNKVTEKGKYVELRCDPISGHTALYWYRQSLGQGPEFLIYFQGTGAADDSGLPNDRFFAVRPEGSVSTLKIQRTERGDSAVYLCASSLEALDTQYFGPGTRLTVL.